A selection of T cell receptor beta chains follows, all from one sample in a study of blood T cell repertoires in COVID-19. TCRdb's copy holds only in-frame clones and misses some; the assay was immunoSEQ multiplex PCR. The table shows about 260,000 clones, with 90% occurring only once. Input material: peripheral blood. These receptors were taken from a woman aged 40 to 49 with acute or convalescent COVID-19. CDR3s include the opening cysteine and the closing phenylalanine or tryptophan. Fields, in order: J gene, V gene, D gene, clone size, CDR3 DNA, CDR3 protein. D genes are given only for firm matches. Some rows mark clone size as missing; the rest say once, few, many or name a class of expanded clone.

j_call: TRBJ2-1
v_call: TRBV19
d_call: NA
clone_size: NA
cdr3_nt: TGTGCCAGTAGTATAGATACAGGGAGGGTCTCCTACAATGAGCAGTTCTTC
cdr3_aa: CASSIDTGRVSYNEQFF

j_call: TRBJ1-5
v_call: TRBV18
d_call: NA
clone_size: once
cdr3_nt: TGTGCCAGCTCACCACCCGGGATTAGGAGCAATCAGCCCCAGCATTTT
cdr3_aa: CASSPPGIRSNQPQHF

j_call: TRBJ2-1
v_call: TRBV13
d_call: TRBD2
clone_size: NA
cdr3_nt: TGTGCCAGCAGCTTATATGGTAGCGGGGGGCGATACAATGAGCAGTTCTTC
cdr3_aa: CASSLYGSGGRYNEQFF

j_call: TRBJ1-2
v_call: TRBV2
d_call: TRBD1
clone_size: NA
cdr3_nt: TGTGCCAGCAGGGTAGTACAGGGGGCGGATGGCTACACCTTC
cdr3_aa: CASRVVQGADGYTF

j_call: TRBJ1-4
v_call: TRBV30
d_call: TRBD1
clone_size: NA
cdr3_nt: TGTGCCTGGAGTGGACAGGGACGGGGTGAAAAACTGTTTTTT
cdr3_aa: CAWSGQGRGEKLFF

j_call: TRBJ2-5
v_call: TRBV11-2
d_call: TRBD1
clone_size: once
cdr3_nt: TGTGCCAGCAGCCCCCGGACAGGGCTAGGGGAGACCCAGTACTTC
cdr3_aa: CASSPRTGLGETQYF

j_call: TRBJ2-3
v_call: TRBV4-1
d_call: TRBD2
clone_size: NA
cdr3_nt: TGCGCCAGCAGCCCCCGAAAGACTAGCGGGTTTCCCACAGATACGCAGTATTTT
cdr3_aa: CASSPRKTSGFPTDTQYF

j_call: TRBJ1-2
v_call: TRBV27
d_call: NA
clone_size: NA
cdr3_nt: TGTGCCAGCAGTTCTGGCCGAGGTCTTGGTGACTATGGCTACACCTTC
cdr3_aa: CASSSGRGLGDYGYTF

j_call: TRBJ1-5
v_call: TRBV6-6
d_call: NA
clone_size: once
cdr3_nt: TGTGCCAGCAGTTTGACTAATAGCAATCAGCCCCAGCATTTT
cdr3_aa: CASSLTNSNQPQHF

j_call: TRBJ1-1
v_call: TRBV6-5
d_call: NA
clone_size: NA
cdr3_nt: TGTGCCAGCAGTTCTCCCGGACAGATGAACACTGAAGCTTTCTTT
cdr3_aa: CASSSPGQMNTEAFF

j_call: TRBJ1-5
v_call: TRBV25-1
d_call: NA
clone_size: NA
cdr3_nt: TGTGCCAGCAGTGAATTCGGAGTTACGGGGCAGCCCCAGCATTTT
cdr3_aa: CASSEFGVTGQPQHF

j_call: TRBJ1-1
v_call: TRBV10-2
d_call: NA
clone_size: NA
cdr3_nt: TGCGCCAGCAGTGATTGGGGGCGCGGAAACACTGAAGCTTTCTTT
cdr3_aa: CASSDWGRGNTEAFF

j_call: TRBJ1-2
v_call: TRBV15
d_call: NA
clone_size: NA
cdr3_nt: TGTGCCACCAGCTTACTAACAGGCGAAACTAACTATGGCTACACCTTC
cdr3_aa: CATSLLTGETNYGYTF

j_call: TRBJ1-2
v_call: TRBV30
d_call: NA
clone_size: NA
cdr3_nt: TGTGCCTGGAGTACAGGGAACTATGGCTACACCTTC
cdr3_aa: CAWSTGNYGYTF

j_call: TRBJ1-1
v_call: TRBV11-3
d_call: NA
clone_size: NA
cdr3_nt: TGTGCCAGCAGCTTAACAAGTGACACTGAAGCTTTCTTT
cdr3_aa: CASSLTSDTEAFF

j_call: TRBJ1-1
v_call: TRBV13
d_call: NA
clone_size: NA
cdr3_nt: TGTGCCAGCAGCTTACAAGCTAACACTGAAGCTTTCTTT
cdr3_aa: CASSLQANTEAFF

j_call: TRBJ1-5
v_call: TRBV19
d_call: TRBD1
clone_size: NA
cdr3_nt: TGTGCCGCGACAGGGCCGAGCAATCAGCCCCAGCATTTT
cdr3_aa: CAATGPSNQPQHF

j_call: TRBJ2-3
v_call: TRBV24-1
d_call: NA
clone_size: NA
cdr3_nt: TGTGCCACCAGTGATGGTGAACAGTCAGTTGATACGCAGTATTTT
cdr3_aa: CATSDGEQSVDTQYF

j_call: TRBJ2-2
v_call: TRBV5-1
d_call: TRBD1
clone_size: NA
cdr3_nt: TGCGCCAGCAGCTTGGTCCGGGCAGGGGGGAACACCGGGGAGCTGTTTTTT
cdr3_aa: CASSLVRAGGNTGELFF

j_call: TRBJ1-5
v_call: TRBV6-2/TRBV6-3
d_call: NA
clone_size: NA
cdr3_nt: TGTGCCAGCAGTACCACAGGGTATCAGCCCCAGCATTTT
cdr3_aa: CASSTTGYQPQHF

j_call: TRBJ2-2
v_call: TRBV6-4
d_call: NA
clone_size: once
cdr3_nt: TGTGCCAGCAGTGTACAGTCCAACACCGGGGAGCTGTTTTTT
cdr3_aa: CASSVQSNTGELFF

j_call: TRBJ1-2
v_call: TRBV2
d_call: TRBD1
clone_size: few
cdr3_nt: TGTGCCAGCGCCGGGACAGGGGGCTATGGCTACACCTTC
cdr3_aa: CASAGTGGYGYTF

j_call: TRBJ2-1
v_call: TRBV13
d_call: TRBD2
clone_size: once
cdr3_nt: TGTGCCAGCAGCAAACCGGGACTAGCGGGGGATGAGCAGTTCTTC
cdr3_aa: CASSKPGLAGDEQFF

j_call: TRBJ1-5
v_call: TRBV19
d_call: NA
clone_size: NA
cdr3_nt: TGTGCCAGTACGTATAAGCCCAGGGAAACGGGTGCCCAGCATTTT
cdr3_aa: CASTYKPRETGAQHF

j_call: TRBJ1-2
v_call: TRBV2
d_call: TRBD1
clone_size: NA
cdr3_nt: TGTGCCAGCAGTGGGATAACAGGGGGCATGGGCTACACCTTC
cdr3_aa: CASSGITGGMGYTF

j_call: TRBJ2-3
v_call: TRBV15
d_call: NA
clone_size: NA
cdr3_nt: TGTGCCACCAGCAGAGATCTGGGGGGGCTCAAAGATACGCAGTATTTT
cdr3_aa: CATSRDLGGLKDTQYF

j_call: TRBJ1-5
v_call: TRBV10-3
d_call: TRBD1
clone_size: NA
cdr3_nt: TGTGCCACCACCGGGACAGGGGGCAATCAGCCCCAGCATTTT
cdr3_aa: CATTGTGGNQPQHF

j_call: TRBJ1-4
v_call: TRBV9
d_call: TRBD1
clone_size: NA
cdr3_nt: TGTGCCAGCAGCGGGGGACAGGCCTACAATGAAAAACTGTTTTTT
cdr3_aa: CASSGGQAYNEKLFF

j_call: TRBJ1-4
v_call: TRBV2
d_call: NA
clone_size: NA
cdr3_nt: TGTGCCAGCAGGGCAGGGGCAACTAATGAAAAACTGTTTTTT
cdr3_aa: CASRAGATNEKLFF

j_call: TRBJ1-2
v_call: TRBV20-1
d_call: TRBD1
clone_size: NA
cdr3_nt: TGCAGTGCTAGTGCTATCTCCCGGGACAGGGAATGGTCAGGCTACACCTTC
cdr3_aa: CSASAISRDREWSGYTF

j_call: TRBJ1-1
v_call: TRBV30
d_call: NA
clone_size: NA
cdr3_nt: TGTGCCTGGAGTCAGGCCGCGAACACTGAAGCTTTCTTT
cdr3_aa: CAWSQAANTEAFF

j_call: TRBJ1-5
v_call: TRBV6-5
d_call: NA
clone_size: NA
cdr3_nt: TGTGCCAGCAGTTACTCTGAGGGAGGGCAGCCCCAGCATTTT
cdr3_aa: CASSYSEGGQPQHF

j_call: TRBJ2-1
v_call: TRBV5-4
d_call: NA
clone_size: NA
cdr3_nt: TGTGCCAGCAGCGACTCACGGGGGTACAATGAGCAGTTCTTC
cdr3_aa: CASSDSRGYNEQFF

j_call: TRBJ1-5
v_call: TRBV30
d_call: NA
clone_size: NA
cdr3_nt: TGTGCCTGGAGGCAGAGGAATAGCAATCAGCCCCAGCATTTT
cdr3_aa: CAWRQRNSNQPQHF

j_call: TRBJ1-2
v_call: TRBV6-1
d_call: TRBD1
clone_size: NA
cdr3_nt: TGTGCCAGCAGTGAAGCGGGGACAGGGTACAGCTATGGCTACACCTTC
cdr3_aa: CASSEAGTGYSYGYTF

j_call: TRBJ1-5
v_call: TRBV6-5
d_call: TRBD1
clone_size: NA
cdr3_nt: TGTGCCAGCAGCCGGAAGGACAGGGGAGGACAGCCCCAGCATTTT
cdr3_aa: CASSRKDRGGQPQHF

j_call: TRBJ2-1
v_call: TRBV7-8
d_call: TRBD2
clone_size: NA
cdr3_nt: TGTGCCAGCAGCTTAGGAATTCAACTAGCGGGGCTCAATGAGCAGTTCTTC
cdr3_aa: CASSLGIQLAGLNEQFF

j_call: TRBJ2-1
v_call: TRBV10-3
d_call: TRBD2
clone_size: NA
cdr3_nt: TGTGCCATCGCGGGGGGGCCAGGGGACAATGAGCAGTTCTTC
cdr3_aa: CAIAGGPGDNEQFF

j_call: TRBJ1-3
v_call: TRBV7-8
d_call: TRBD1
clone_size: NA
cdr3_nt: TGTGCCAGCAGCGTCCAGGGGGCCCTCTCTGGAAACACCATATATTTT
cdr3_aa: CASSVQGALSGNTIYF